This entry lists 9 T cell receptor beta chains sequenced from one sample in a study of blood T cell repertoires in COVID-19. TCRdb's table, derived via immunoSEQ multiplex PCR, lists solely in-frame clones and lacks some. The sample has some 120,000 clones; roughly 81% are singletons. Sequencing was carried out using peripheral blood. All receptors come from a man between 35 and 55 years old with acute or convalescent COVID-19.

This clone was seen once. The rearrangement uses TRBV28 and TRBJ1-4; the match to TRBD1 covers 10 bases. CDR3 length: 14 amino acids. The germline CDR1 and CDR2 sequences are MDHEN and SYDVKM. With V trimmed by 3 bases and J by 7 bases, 2 bases remained unmatched. CDR3 coding DNA: TGTGCCAGCAGTTTGACAGGGGGCGTTGAAAAACTGTTTTTT. Translated: CASSLTGGVEKLFF.

CDR3 region: CASSPAGTGNTIYF. The CDR3 DNA reads as TGTGCCAGCAGCCCCGCAGGGACTGGAAACACCATATATTTT. The rearrangement links TRBV6-5 to TRBJ1-3; D perhaps matches TRBD1 (5 bases). The CDR3 length is 14 residues. V was shortened by 6 bases and J by 2 bases, with 11 bases between the two germline ends. Germline values: CDR1 MNHEY, CDR2 SVGAGI.

The V and J genes are TRBV19 and TRBJ1-2; D perhaps matches TRBD1 (5 bases). The V end lost 3 bases, the J end lost 0 bases, and 8 bases lay between the germline ends. Germline lookup yields CDR1 LNHDA and CDR2 SQIVND (reference sequence). The CDR3 spans 14 residues. The CDR3, as DNA: TGTGCCAGTAGTATTTCCAGGGCTAACTATGGCTACACCTTC. Amino acids: CASSISRANYGYTF.

The chain uses TRBV5-5 and TRBJ2-7; 7 bases fit TRBD1. The CDR3 sequence is 14 residues long. Trimming took 4 bases from V and 0 from J; bases not matched to a gene: 4. Germline V gene data show CDR1 as SGHKS and CDR2 as YYEKEE (reference sequence). The CDR3 is CASSAGTASYEQYF. DNA for the CDR3: TGTGCCAGCAGCGCCGGGACAGCCTCCTACGAGCAGTACTTC.

The rearrangement uses TRBV19 and TRBJ2-1; D gene unclear. The CDR3 covers 11 residues. Germline CDR1 and CDR2: LNHDA and SQIVND (reference sequence). V lost 1 base to trimming and J lost 14 bases, with 9 bases between them. CDR3 amino acids: CASSIGPTEFF. For the CDR3, the DNA is TGTGCCAGTAGTATAGGTCCAACGGAGTTCTTC.

In this sample, this clone turned up once. This chain's CDR3 is CASSFQLVGGTQYF. As DNA, the CDR3 is TGCGCCAGCAGCTTTCAACTAGTAGGCGGGACCCAGTACTTC. The chain joins TRBV5-1 to TRBJ2-5; weak D call: TRBD2 (5 bases). This CDR3 contains 14 residues. The V and J ends lost 2 bases and 7 bases respectively, with 15 bases between them. Germline V lookup: CDR1 SGHRS, CDR2 YFSETQ.

The J gene is TRBJ1-2, the V gene TRBV28; a weak D match, TRBD1 (6 bases). Germline lookup yields CDR1 MDHEN and CDR2 SYDVKM. CDR3 length: 18 amino acids. V lost 5 bases and J 0 bases, leaving 22 bases between the germline ends. The CDR3 region has the DNA TGTGCCAGCAGTCGCCCCAGGGGCAGCCTTTATGCTAACTATGGCTACACCTTC. As protein: CASSRPRGSLYANYGYTF.

V gene TRBV15 combines with J gene TRBJ1-1, with 7 bases fitting TRBD1. This CDR3 contains 14 residues. V trimming: 0 bases; J trimming: 9 bases; junction bases outside the gene matches: 7. Per germline, CDR1 LNHNV and CDR2 YYDKDF (reference sequence). In nucleotides, the CDR3 is TGTGCCACCAGCAGAGATTGGGGGGACAGTAAAGCTTTCTTT. It codes for CATSRDWGDSKAFF.

Only one count was recorded for this clone. The chain carries TRBV19 and TRBJ2-3; D may be TRBD1 (5 bases). Germline assignment: CDR1 LNHDA and CDR2 SQIVND (reference sequence). The CDR3 runs to 15 residues. Trimming stripped 7 bases from V and 0 bases from J, with 14 bases between. The DNA of the CDR3 is TGTGCCAGTAAGGGGCAGGCGCTTAGCACAGATACGCAGTATTTT. Its protein product is CASKGQALSTDTQYF.